This entry describes one T cell receptor beta chain. Its antigen is as yet unknown. The CDR3 consists of 11 residues. CDR1 LNHDA and CDR2 SQIVND come from the germline V gene (reference sequence). V was cut by 5 bases and J by 2 bases, with 3 bases left in between. This entry belongs to a study of siplizumab effects on memory and regulatory T cells. Whole-study results and caveats: An assignable naive or memory phenotype was lacking in roughly 80-95% of proliferating CD4+ or CD8+ clones. Naive T cell populations appeared to exhibit greater diversity than memory cells and appeared to be major alloresponse contributors. Alloreactive sequences tracing back to unstimulated CD4+ memory cells fell significantly with siplizumab. The mean Treg-derived percentage of mappable alloreactive CD4+ clones was about 70% with siplizumab compared with roughly 26% in controls.

Here immunoSEQ multiplex PCR was the method, and the copy in TCRdb shows in-frame clones only, minus some. The sample includes around 110,000 clones, about 94% of them seen just once. The clonotype originates from a human donor in good health. The chain couples TRBV19 to TRBJ2-5; the D is unclear. Sequenced material: non-Treg CD4+ T cells sorted from blood. The DNA for the CDR3 is TGTGCCAGTAGTCGGCAAGAGACCCAGTACTTC. It is translated as CASSRQETQYF.